These 21 T cell receptor beta chains came from one sample sequenced in a study of blood T cells in healthy people across ages. A J-beta primer mix and a sample-barcoded 5' primer were used in a second PCR of roughly 7 to 12 cycles. In TCRdb, the 5' RACE reads were re-called with MiXCR into one record per CDR3 protein. Here the sample spans hundreds of thousands of distinct CDR3 sequences, roughly 48% being singletons. Sample: blood. These receptors originate from an elderly man in good health.

This chain links TRBV30 with TRBJ1-1; D is uncertain. The V gene lost 0 bases and the J gene lost 1 base, with 9 bases spanning the gap. From germline, CDR1 is GTSNPN and CDR2 SVGIG (reference sequence). The CDR3 extends over 14 amino acids. CDR3 bases: TGTGCCTGGAGTGTTTCCTGGGGGAACACTGAAGCTTTCTTT. Its protein product is CAWSVSWGNTEAFF.

The rearrangement uses TRBV12-3 or TRBV12-4 and TRBJ2-7; 11 nucleotides align to TRBD2. With 6 bases clipped from V and 0 bases from J, the junction kept 13 bases outside the gene matches. The CDR3 runs 18 residues. CDR3 coding DNA: TGTGCCAGCAGCCTAGCTTCTAGCGGGGGGCATAGCTCCTACGAGCAGTACTTC. This encodes CASSLASSGGHSSYEQYF.

This clonotype came up once. This chain links TRBV27 with TRBJ1-5; the D gene is possibly TRBD1 (5 bases). CDR3 size: 13 residues. Trimming took off 6 bases at V and 4 bases at J, with 10 bases between the two ends. The germline V gene encodes CDR1 MNHEY and CDR2 SMNVEV (reference sequence). The CDR3 spells CASRDSFNQPQHF. The CDR3 DNA follows: TGTGCCAGCAGAGACAGTTTTAATCAGCCCCAGCATTTT.

In this sample, this clonotype turned up a few times. The chain links TRBV6-2 or TRBV6-3 to TRBJ1-2, with D perhaps TRBD1 (5 bases). CDR3 length: 15 amino acids. The germline CDR1 and CDR2 sequences are MNHEY and SVGEGT. V lost 7 bases and J 0 bases, leaving 15 bases between the germline ends. As DNA, the CDR3 is TGTGCCAGCAAGACTGACAGCGAAGCTAACTATGGCTACACCTTC. Protein product: CASKTDSEANYGYTF.

This clonotype was seen a handful of times. The chain employs TRBV6-2 or TRBV6-3 and TRBJ2-5; D may be TRBD1 (5 bases). V was shortened by 6 bases and J by 2 bases, with 13 bases between the two germline ends. Germline V gives CDR1 MNHEY, CDR2 SVGEGT. This CDR3 is 14 amino acids long. DNA for the CDR3: TGTGCCAGCAGACGTTTCCAGGGTCAAGAGACCCAGTACTTC. Translation: CASRRFQGQETQYF.

The DNA of the CDR3 is TGTGCCAGCAGTTTTATGGATGAAAAACTGTTTTTT. Translated, it gives CASSFMDEKLFF. The chain links TRBV12-3 or TRBV12-4 to TRBJ1-4; D uncertain. The CDR3 loop spans 12 amino acids. With 3 bases removed from V and 6 bases from J, the gap between germline ends came to 5 bases.

The chain recombines TRBV7-2 with TRBJ2-1, with D hard to call. The J call may be faulty, since TRBJ2-7 better matches the DNA end. The CDR3 runs 16 residues. The germline CDR1 and CDR2 sequences are SGHTA and FQGNSA. In DNA, the CDR3 is TGTGCCAGCAGCTTAGCCATCGGAAGCTCCTACAATGAGCAGTACTTC. Protein sequence: CASSLAIGSSYNEQYF.

As to this clonotype: The germline gene is not matched at one end of the junction; a read error may be the cause. The chain uses TRBV18 and TRBJ2-3; D is undetermined. The CDR3 totals 15 residues. Germline loops: CDR1 KGHSH, CDR2 LQKENI. CDR3 loop: CASPPKTNGTDTQYF. The CDR3, as DNA: TGTGCCAGCCCACCAAAAACTAACGGCACAGATACGCAGTATTTT.

The chain is built from TRBV5-8 and TRBJ2-1; the D is unclear. Germline CDR1 SGHTS, CDR2 YDEGEE. There are 14 residues in the CDR3. Trimming removed 1 base at V and 4 bases at J, with 9 bases between. The CDR3 bases are TGTGCCAGCAGCTTGCCCGGGCAATACAATGAGCAGTTCTTC. It codes for CASSLPGQYNEQFF.

This chain links TRBV5-1 with TRBJ2-1, with D possibly TRBD1 on 7 matching bases. Trimming took off 4 bases at V and 10 bases at J, with 21 bases between the two ends. The germline gives CDR1 SGHRS, CDR2 YFSETQ. The CDR3 is 15 amino acids. In DNA, the CDR3 is TGCGCCAGCAGCGCCCAGGGGGGCCAAATGGAGGAGCAGTTCTTC. Translating it yields CASSAQGGQMEEQFF.

Ten or more counts support this clonotype. The chain couples TRBV28 to TRBJ2-7; 10 nucleotides match TRBD1. The CDR3 totals 16 residues. V was pared by 5 bases and J by 4 bases, with 11 bases of the junction left unmatched. Germline assignment: CDR1 MDHEN and CDR2 SYDVKM. The CDR3 protein is CASSAFGTGAQYEQYF. CDR3 coding DNA: TGTGCCAGCAGTGCCTTCGGGACAGGGGCGCAATACGAGCAGTACTTC.

This chain connects TRBV5-5 to TRBJ1-5; D is undetermined. With 4 bases removed from V and 3 bases from J, the gap between germline ends came to 8 bases. This CDR3 has 13 amino acids. Germline CDR1 and CDR2: SGHKS and YYEKEE (reference sequence). CDR3 sequence reads: CASSPAPNQPQHF. Written as DNA, the CDR3 is TGTGCCAGCAGCCCGGCCCCCAATCAGCCCCAGCATTTT.

J is TRBJ2-7 and V is TRBV7-9; 8 bases align to TRBD2. The CDR3 has 15 amino acids. From germline, CDR1 is SEHNR and CDR2 FQNEAQ (reference sequence). Trimming took 0 bases from V and 1 from J; bases not matched to a gene: 2. The CDR3 loop is CASSLAGLDSYEQYF. CDR3 coding DNA: TGTGCCAGCAGCTTAGCGGGACTAGATTCCTACGAGCAGTACTTC.

The chain couples TRBV20-1 to TRBJ2-7, with 7 bases lining up with TRBD2. V trimming: 4 bases; J trimming: 4 bases; junction bases outside the gene matches: 16. The CDR3 runs to 16 residues. Germline assignment: CDR1 DFQATT and CDR2 SNEGSKA (reference sequence). CDR3 DNA: TGCAGTGCTAAAGACGCGGCTAGCGGAAGCGTATACGAGCAGTACTTC. This sequence encodes CSAKDAASGSVYEQYF.

The V and J genes are TRBV4-1 and TRBJ1-2, with D unresolved. CDR1 MGHRA and CDR2 YSYEKL come from the germline V gene. CDR3 length equals 15 residues. The V gene lost 3 bases and the J gene lost 5 bases, with 16 bases spanning the gap. The CDR3 nucleotides read TGCGCCAGCAGCCAGCCCAGGAGGGTTGAGTATGGCTACACCTTC. This codes for CASSQPRRVEYGYTF.

The genes are TRBV7-9 and TRBJ1-2; D might be TRBD1 (6 bases). The CDR3 consists of 14 residues. The V gene's germline CDR1 is SEHNR and CDR2 FQNEAQ (reference sequence). Trimming stripped 3 bases from V and 5 bases from J, with 13 bases between. The CDR3 region is CASSLGPGVYGYTF. CDR3 nucleotides: TGTGCCAGCAGCTTGGGACCAGGGGTATATGGCTACACCTTC.

The rearrangement uses TRBV29-1 and TRBJ2-1, with 11 bases lining up with TRBD2. CDR3 length: 11 amino acids. CDR1 is SQVTM and CDR2 is ANQGSEA in the germline V gene. V was pared by 7 bases and J by 10 bases, with 3 bases of the junction left unmatched. The CDR3 protein is CSGLAGSEQFF. The CDR3 nucleotides are TGCAGCGGACTAGCGGGGAGCGAGCAGTTCTTC.

The rearrangement uses TRBV7-2 and TRBJ1-2, with 9 bases that match TRBD1. This CDR3 spans 14 amino acids. V lost 1 base and J lost 8; bases outside the gene matches: 5. The V gene's germline CDR1 is SGHTA and CDR2 FQGNSA. The CDR3 coding sequence is TGTGCCAGCAGCTTAGGCACTACAGGGGGCGGCTACACCTTC. This sequence encodes CASSLGTTGGGYTF.

This clonotype has only a few counts. The chain links TRBV30 to TRBJ2-3; TRBD1 might be the D (6 bases). This CDR3 is 13 amino acids long. The germline V and J ends were trimmed by 3 bases and 6 bases, with 13 bases remaining between them. Germline CDR1 and CDR2: GTSNPN and SVGIG (reference sequence). The CDR3 nucleotides read TGTGCCTGGAGCGCAGGGGTCGAGGATACGCAGTATTTT. This codes for CAWSAGVEDTQYF.

V usage is TRBV12-3 or TRBV12-4 and J usage is TRBJ1-5; D may be TRBD1 (6 bases). This CDR3 is 15 amino acids long. Trimming pared 7 bases from V and 4 bases from J, leaving 17 bases between. The CDR3 region is CASKQQGTVNQPQHF. The CDR3 bases are TGTGCCAGCAAACAACAGGGAACTGTAAATCAGCCCCAGCATTTT.

The chain employs TRBV29-1 and TRBJ1-1; TRBD1 is a possible D gene (5 bases). Per the germline V gene, CDR1 is SQVTM and CDR2 is ANQGSEA. The CDR3 runs 13 residues. Between the trimmed V and J ends, which lost 3 bases and 1 base, there was a span of 9 bases. The CDR3 bases are TGCAGCGTTGATCCCGGGGGGAACACTGAAGCTTTCTTT. Translation gives CSVDPGGNTEAFF. Using reference TRBV29-1 and TRBJ1-1 for the parts outside the CDR3, the full variable domain is SAVISQKPSRDICQRGTSLTIQCQVDSQVTMMFWYRQQPGQSLTLIATANQGSEATYESGFVIDKFPISRPNLTFSTLTVSNMSPEDSSIYLCSVDPGGNTEAFFGQGTRLTVV.